This T cell receptor beta chain was identified in a study of identical twins. Everyone who donated was a healthy Caucasian. The CDR3 consists of 14 residues. Germline assignment: CDR1 MNHEY and CDR2 SVGEGT. V was cut by 6 bases and J by 1 base, with 10 bases left in between. This clonotype was observed many times. Its antigen is still unknown. The study, taken as a whole, reports: The models gave estimates that fell short of the out-of-frame TCR alpha sharing seen in monozygotic twins.

Each CDR3 protein gets one entry after TCRdb re-called the 5' RACE reads with MiXCR. The repertoire includes 250,000 or so distinct CDR3 sequences, 7.5% of them detected once, and under 6% sits in the top ten. A further study also used this sample, focusing on yellow fever vaccine responses in identical twins. Per that study: As reported, the vaccine T cell response of twins seemed partly convergent and partly personalized.

Sequenced sample: CD8+ T cells sorted from blood. The TCR sequence derives from a woman younger than 35 in good health. This sequence joins TRBV6-2 or TRBV6-3 and TRBJ2-1; D unresolved. The CDR3 region is CASSQVNSYNEQFF. The CDR3 bases are TGTGCCAGCAGCCAAGTAAATTCCTACAATGAGCAGTTCTTC.